The entry below describes one TCR beta chain. What it binds is not known. The sample is drawn from a study of shared clonotypes between healthy human individuals. Overall study: The plates for each donor numbered three CD4 naive, three CD4 memory, two CD8 naive and one CD8 memory. Study observations and caveats: Clonotype sharing across a handful of donors was observed for about 5.2% of naive CD4 clonotypes.

In the original workflow: ImmunoSEQ junction-only sequences lacked quality scores, so their filtering differed. Here immunoSEQ multiplex PCR was the method, and the copy in TCRdb shows in-frame clones only, minus some. V, J and clone size reflect that table, while D and trimming were determined from the DNA. The sample has around 700,000 clones, roughly 73% seen once. The ends were cut back, 1 base at V and 0 bases at J, with 6 bases in the middle. Per the germline V gene, CDR1 is KGHSH and CDR2 is LQKENI. The CDR3 runs 15 residues. The chain joins TRBV18 to TRBJ2-2; no definite D call. The specimen sequenced was memory CD4+ T cells sorted from blood. As for subset: CD45RA-negative fraction. The clonotype originates from a woman aged 25 to 39 in good health. The CDR3 loop is CASSPRSANTGELFF. The CDR3 nucleotides are TGTGCCAGCTCACCACGGTCCGCGAACACCGGGGAGCTGTTTTTT.